This TCR beta chain originates from a study of T cell repertoires in cytomegalovirus infection (dated by TCRdb to about 2019). About the full investigation: Recently identified HLA-C-restricted CMV epitopes, whose presentation resists viral immunomodulation, were targeted by peptide stimulations together with well-studied HLA-B-restricted epitopes. The HLA type of each donor mattered for the analysis, because public TCR beta signatures pointed to carriage of CMV infection along with the matching HLA type. What the work shows at the level of the full study, not this receptor alone: Cumulative frequency of public TCR beta family members discriminated carriers of CMV infection plus the relevant HLA type in this cohort and an independent approximately 400-donor cohort. The ex vivo response was dominated by HLA-C-restricted CMV-specific TCR beta clonotypes, and the single most frequent clonotype in two of eight donors was supplied by these HLA-C-restricted clonotypes.

Taken with the paper, the label for treatment or condition translates to: in vitro stimulation with specific CMV peptide epitopes to enrich CMV-specific T cells. The listed sequencing device is Illumina HiSeq 1500. The public reads were reanalyzed by TCRdb: fastp trimming at Q25, MiXCR alignment, in-frame beta chains only. Duplicate CDR3 protein sequences are folded into a single record with the most common DNA and genes. The sample profile shows about 470,000 distinct CDR3 sequences; about 44% of them were found once. Of the sample, around 45% falls within the top ten clones. The germline V gene specifies SGHVS as CDR1 and FQNEAQ as CDR2. The V and J ends are trimmed by 2 bases and 4 bases, leaving 12 bases between them. The CDR3 measures 15 amino acids from cysteine to phenylalanine. The retained sequence is limited to the CDR3, 45 bases, with the frame set at the first base. This clonotype came up a few times. Its binding antigen is unknown. No qualities accompany the bases; no much larger clone lies one base away.

The sequencing here drew on cultured PBMCs, taken from culture after CMV antigen stimulation. The chain uses TRBV7-8 and TRBJ2-1, with the D call perhaps TRBD1 or TRBD2, as 5 bases match in each case. The TCR originated in a human donor in good health (CMV status not recorded). Some clones in this sample may be carry-over from other donors' samples. The DNA reads TGTGCCAGCAGCTTACGCGGGTCAGGGTACAATGAGCAGTTCTTC. Translated, it gives CASSLRGSGYNEQFF. The CDR3, completed at both ends by the reference TRBV7-8 and TRBJ2-1 genes, gives the full variable domain GAGVSQSPRYKVAKRGQDVALRCDPISGHVSLFWYQQALGQGPEFLTYFQNEAQLDKSGLPSDRFFAERPEGSVSTLKIQRTQQEDSAVYLCASSLRGSGYNEQFFGPGTRLTVL.